The T cell receptor (beta chain) described here comes from a study of response to subunit inactivated influenza vaccine. MiXCR was run by TCRdb on the RT-PCR reads, yielding one entry per CDR3 protein. The table lists 600,000 to 700,000 distinct CDR3 sequences, around 13% of them singletons. There are 16 residues in the CDR3. V lost 6 bases, J lost 5 bases, and 19 bases lay in between. CDR1 LGHNA and CDR2 YSLEER come from the germline V gene. The V and J genes are TRBV4-3 and TRBJ2-2; D possibly matches TRBD1 or TRBD2 (6 bases each). This material consisted of PBMCs from blood, taken about 14 days before vaccination. This sequence originates from a man aged 50 or older who received an inactivated influenza vaccine. CDR3 residues: CASRKEGGSSTGELFF. CDR3 sequence (DNA): TGCGCCAGCAGAAAAGAGGGGGGCAGTTCTACCGGGGAGCTGTTTTTT.